The 19 T cell receptor beta chains below were found in one sample sequenced in a study of blood T cell repertoires in COVID-19. The method was immunoSEQ multiplex PCR; TCRdb's version includes in-frame clones alone and lacks a portion of them. This table has 65,000 to 80,000 clones, around 87% appearing once. The sequenced sample was peripheral blood. Receptors originate from a man in his fifties with active COVID-19.

The J gene is TRBJ2-5, the V gene TRBV6-2 or TRBV6-3; D is unclear. Germline V gene sequence: CDR1 MNHEY, CDR2 SVGEGT. V was clipped by 4 bases and J by 2 bases, with 8 bases between them. The CDR3 contains 13 residues. The CDR3 reads CASSFTEQETQYF. The CDR3 DNA follows: TGTGCCAGCAGTTTTACAGAACAAGAGACCCAGTACTTC.

The chain joins TRBV28 to TRBJ2-3; 7 nucleotides match TRBD1. Germline V CDR1 and CDR2: MDHEN, SYDVKM. V lost 2 bases, J lost 2 bases, and 10 bases stayed unmatched. This CDR3 spans 17 amino acids. In DNA form, the CDR3 reads TGTGCCAGCAGTTTACCCTTGACCGGGACAGTCACAGATACGCAGTATTTT. This translates into CASSLPLTGTVTDTQYF.

The rearrangement uses TRBV18 and TRBJ2-7; D is perhaps TRBD2 (6 bases). This CDR3 region has 15 residues. Germline loops: CDR1 KGHSH, CDR2 LQKENI. Trimming left V 3 bases short and J 5 bases short, with 17 bases between. The DNA of the CDR3 is TGTGCCAGCTCACCTGGGGCGGGGTTAAGGGACGAGCAGTACTTC. It translates to CASSPGAGLRDEQYF.

This clone came up once. The rearrangement uses TRBV28 and TRBJ1-2; D ambiguous. The CDR3 is 12 amino acids. The germline V gene encodes CDR1 MDHEN and CDR2 SYDVKM. V was pared by 2 bases and J by 4 bases, with 5 bases between. The CDR3: CASSLRLYGYTF. As DNA, the CDR3 is TGTGCCAGCAGTTTAAGACTCTATGGCTACACCTTC.

The V gene is TRBV5-4, the J gene TRBJ2-7; 10 bases are shared with TRBD1. This CDR3 is built from 17 residues. Trimming cost V 0 bases and J 3 bases; bases outside gene matches: 9. Looked up from germline, CDR1 is SGHNT and CDR2 is YYREEE (reference sequence). CDR3 DNA: TGTGCCAGCAGCTTGGGGGGGGGACAGGGGAATTACTACGAGCAGTACTTC. It codes for CASSLGGGQGNYYEQYF.

The V call is TRBV19, the J call TRBJ2-3; perhaps TRBD1 as D (5 bases). The CDR3 extends over 14 amino acids. V lost 6 bases to trimming and J lost 2 bases, with 12 bases between them. Germline V CDR1 and CDR2: LNHDA, SQIVND (reference sequence). CDR3 sequence (DNA): TGTGCCAGTAGATTACAGGAGAACACAGATACGCAGTATTTT. It specifies CASRLQENTDTQYF.

The chain recombines TRBV28 with TRBJ2-3, with TRBD1 identical over 8 bases. With V trimmed by 4 bases and J by 4 bases, 4 bases remained unmatched. This CDR3 contains 14 residues. Germline V gives CDR1 MDHEN, CDR2 SYDVKM. The CDR3 DNA reads as TGTGCCAGCAGTTCGGGGGACAGGTCAGATACGCAGTATTTT. Amino acids: CASSSGDRSDTQYF.

This sequence joins TRBV9 and TRBJ2-2, with 11 positions matching TRBD2. The CDR3 has 17 residues. CDR1 SGDLS and CDR2 YYNGEE come from the germline V gene. V was pared by 4 bases and J by 7 bases, with 12 bases of the junction left unmatched. CDR3 region: CASSPTSGSSAGGELFF. The CDR3 bases are TGTGCCAGCAGCCCCACTAGCGGGAGTTCGGCCGGCGGGGAGCTGTTTTTT. Full variable domain (outside the CDR3, taken from reference TRBV9 and TRBJ2-2): DSGVTQTPKHLITATGQRVTLRCSPRSGDLSVYWYQQSLDQGLQFLIQYYNGEERAKGNILERFSAQQFPDLHSELNLSSLELGDSALYFCASSPTSGSSAGGELFFGEGSRLTVL.

The CDR3 sequence: CASSPRLAGSTDTQYF. As DNA, the CDR3 is TGTGCCAGCAGCCCACGTCTGGCAGGAAGCACAGATACGCAGTATTTT. V usage is TRBV13 and J usage is TRBJ2-3; D not resolved. Between the trimmed V and J ends, which lost 5 bases and 0 bases, there was a span of 15 bases. Germline loops: CDR1 PRHDT, CDR2 FYEKMQ (reference sequence). The CDR3 runs 16 residues. Drawing the rest from reference TRBV13 and TRBJ2-3, the complete variable domain is AAGVIQSPRHLIKEKRETATLKCYPIPRHDTVYWYQQGPGQDPQFLISFYEKMQSDKGSIPDRFSAQQFSDYHSELNMSSLELGDSALYFCASSPRLAGSTDTQYFGPGTRLTVL.

The chain couples TRBV21-1 to TRBJ2-3; the D call of TRBD1 is as the table states it, not checked on the DNA. TRBV21-1 constitutes a pseudogene. The CDR3 contains 13 residues. Here the CDR3 reads CALHRGRAYREYF. CDR3 nucleotide sequence: TGTGCCCTGCATAGGGGACGGGCCTACAGGGAGTATTTT.

The CDR3 here is CASSYSSGYPEAFF. In DNA, the CDR3 is TGTGCCAGCAGTTACTCGTCAGGGTACCCTGAAGCTTTCTTT. V and J are TRBV6-5 and TRBJ1-1; D possibly corresponds to TRBD1 (5 bases). This CDR3 comprises 14 residues. Germline CDR1 is MNHEY and CDR2 is SVGAGI. The V end lost 0 bases, the J end lost 6 bases, and 11 bases lay between the germline ends.

V usage is TRBV7-9 and J usage is TRBJ1-5, with D perhaps matching TRBD1 (5 bases). Per the germline V gene, CDR1 is SEHNR and CDR2 is FQNEAQ (reference sequence). The V end was cut by 1 base, the J end by 6 bases, with 7 bases between. This CDR3 spans 13 amino acids. The CDR3 DNA follows: TGTGCCAGCAGCTTAGAGGGGTTTCAGCCCCAGCATTTT. Encoded protein: CASSLEGFQPQHF.

V and J are TRBV27 and TRBJ2-7, with D tentatively TRBD2 (7 bases). V lost 6 bases and J 5 bases, leaving 17 bases between the germline ends. Germline V gives CDR1 MNHEY, CDR2 SMNVEV (reference sequence). The CDR3 contains 14 residues. The CDR3 is CASSAEGGANEQYF. As DNA, the CDR3 is TGTGCCAGCAGCGCAGAGGGGGGGGCAAACGAGCAGTACTTC.

This chain uses TRBV28 with TRBJ1-5; D not certain. The V gene lost 3 bases and the J gene lost 4 bases, with 7 bases spanning the gap. CDR1 and CDR2 (germline): MDHEN, SYDVKM. There are 13 residues in the CDR3. In DNA, the CDR3 is TGTGCCAGCAGTTTCCAATTGAATCAGCCCCAGCATTTT. Translation: CASSFQLNQPQHF.

This rearrangement joins TRBV5-6 to TRBJ1-2; TRBD1 might be the D (5 bases). The CDR3 is 14 amino acids. CDR1 and CDR2 from the germline V gene are SGHDT and YYEEEE. The V end was cut by 7 bases, the J end by 3 bases, with 16 bases between. The CDR3 protein is CASALGGSDYGYTF. The CDR3 DNA is TGTGCCAGCGCCCTCGGGGGGTCGGACTATGGCTACACCTTC.

The chain employs TRBV18 and TRBJ1-5, with 9 positions matching TRBD1. V trimming: 4 bases; J trimming: 4 bases; junction bases outside the gene matches: 11. CDR1 and CDR2 (germline): KGHSH, LQKENI. The CDR3 loop spans 17 amino acids. As DNA, the CDR3 is TGTGCCAGCTCACTTACCAAGGGGGACAGGGCTAATCAGCCCCAGCATTTT. Translating it yields CASSLTKGDRANQPQHF. Using reference TRBV18 and TRBJ1-5 for the parts outside the CDR3, the full variable domain is NAGVMQNPRHLVRRRGQEARLRCSPMKGHSHVYWYRQLPEEGLKFMVYLQKENIIDESGMPKERFSAEFPKEGPSILRIQQVVRGDSAAYFCASSLTKGDRANQPQHFGDGTRLSIL.

This clone occurred a few times. The chain joins TRBV7-9 to TRBJ2-2; 7 bases agree with TRBD2. The CDR3 runs to 16 residues. Germline CDR1 reads SEHNR; CDR2 reads FQNEAQ (reference sequence). Trimming at V came to 3 bases and at J to 2 bases, leaving 6 bases not matched to a gene. CDR3 region: CASSFGSGTNTGELFF. In DNA, the CDR3 is TGTGCCAGCAGCTTCGGGAGCGGGACTAACACCGGGGAGCTGTTTTTT.

This clone was seen ten or more times. The V call is TRBV5-4, the J call TRBJ2-2; the match to TRBD1 covers 8 bases. The CDR3 consists of 15 residues. V shed 3 bases, J shed 6 bases, and the junction held 7 bases outside the gene matches. CDR1 and CDR2 (germline): SGHNT, YYREEE (reference sequence). The CDR3 bases are TGTGCCAGCAGCTCAAGGACAGGGAAGGCCGGGGAGCTGTTTTTT. It yields the protein CASSSRTGKAGELFF.

By share, this clone ranks as medium-sized. The V and J genes are TRBV6-1 and TRBJ2-2; D is perhaps TRBD2 (7 bases). Germline CDR1 reads MNHNS; CDR2 reads SASEGT. V lost 3 bases to trimming and J lost 3 bases, with 17 bases between them. This CDR3 spans 17 amino acids. CDR3 in DNA: TGTGCCAGCAGTGAGGGTGGGGGGGCCCCCGACACCGGGGAGCTGTTTTTT. It codes for CASSEGGGAPDTGELFF.